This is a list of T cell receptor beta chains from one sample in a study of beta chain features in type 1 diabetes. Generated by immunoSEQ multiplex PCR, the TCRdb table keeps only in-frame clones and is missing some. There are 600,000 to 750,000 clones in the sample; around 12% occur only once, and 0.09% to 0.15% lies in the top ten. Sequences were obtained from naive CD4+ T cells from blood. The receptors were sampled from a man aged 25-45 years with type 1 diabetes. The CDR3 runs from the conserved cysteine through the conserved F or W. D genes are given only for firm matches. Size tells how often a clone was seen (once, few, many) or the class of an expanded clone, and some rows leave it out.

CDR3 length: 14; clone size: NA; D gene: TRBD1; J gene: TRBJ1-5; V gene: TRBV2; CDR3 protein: CASSENRGLQPQHF; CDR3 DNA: TGTGCCAGCAGTGAAAACAGGGGGCTTCAGCCCCAGCATTTT
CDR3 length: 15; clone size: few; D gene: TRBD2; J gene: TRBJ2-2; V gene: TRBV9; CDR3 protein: CASSDLGGSTGELFF; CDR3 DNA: TGTGCCAGCAGCGATCTAGGCGGGAGTACCGGGGAGCTGTTTTTT
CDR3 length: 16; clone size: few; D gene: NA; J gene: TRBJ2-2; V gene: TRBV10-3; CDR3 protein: CAISESRGTNTGELFF; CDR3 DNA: TGTGCCATCAGTGAGTCCCGGGGGACGAACACCGGGGAGCTGTTTTTT
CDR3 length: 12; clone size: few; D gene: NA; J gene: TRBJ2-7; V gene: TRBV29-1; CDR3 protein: CSVEQETYEQYF; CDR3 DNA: TGCAGCGTTGAGCAAGAAACCTACGAGCAGTACTTC
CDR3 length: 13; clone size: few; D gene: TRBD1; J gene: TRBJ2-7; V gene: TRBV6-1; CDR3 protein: CASSADRGYEQYF; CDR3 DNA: TGTGCCAGCAGTGCTGACAGGGGCTACGAGCAGTACTTC
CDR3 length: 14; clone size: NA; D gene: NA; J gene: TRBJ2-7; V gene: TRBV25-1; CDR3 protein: CASSGLTGDYEQYF; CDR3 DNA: TGTGCCAGCAGTGGGCTAACCGGGGACTACGAGCAGTACTTC
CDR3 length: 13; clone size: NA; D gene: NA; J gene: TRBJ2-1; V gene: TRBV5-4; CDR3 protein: CASSRRQGGEQFF; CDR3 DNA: TGTGCCAGCAGCCGCCGACAGGGAGGGGAGCAGTTCTTC
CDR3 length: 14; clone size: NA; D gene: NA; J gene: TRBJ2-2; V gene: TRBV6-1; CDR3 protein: CASSTSDYTGELFF; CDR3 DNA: TGTGCCAGCAGTACCTCGGACTACACCGGGGAGCTGTTTTTT
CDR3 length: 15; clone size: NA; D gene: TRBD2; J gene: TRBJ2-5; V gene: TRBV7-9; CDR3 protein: CASSLLAGARWTQYF; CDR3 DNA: TGTGCCAGCAGCTTATTAGCGGGGGCCCGTTGGACCCAGTACTTC
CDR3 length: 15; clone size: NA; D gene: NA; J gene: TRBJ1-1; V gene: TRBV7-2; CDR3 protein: CASSLQGIKNTEAFF; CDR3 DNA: TGTGCCAGCAGCCTACAGGGAATTAAGAACACTGAAGCTTTCTTT
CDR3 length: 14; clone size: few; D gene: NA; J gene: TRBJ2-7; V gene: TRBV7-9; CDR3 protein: CASRPPGSSYEQYF; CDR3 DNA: TGTGCCAGCAGGCCCCCAGGGAGCTCCTACGAGCAGTACTTC
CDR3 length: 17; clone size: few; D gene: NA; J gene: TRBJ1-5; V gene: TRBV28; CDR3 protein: CASSPGTPLASNQPQHF; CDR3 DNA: TGTGCCAGCAGTCCTGGGACACCCCTTGCTAGCAATCAGCCCCAGCATTTT
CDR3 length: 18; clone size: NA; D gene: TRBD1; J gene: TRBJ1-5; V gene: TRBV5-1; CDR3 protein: CASSSGTGGQEGNQPQHF; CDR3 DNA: TGCGCCAGCAGCTCCGGGACAGGGGGTCAAGAAGGCAATCAGCCCCAGCATTTT
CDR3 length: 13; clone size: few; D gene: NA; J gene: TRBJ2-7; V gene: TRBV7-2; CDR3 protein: CASSSGTPQEQYF; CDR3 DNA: TGTGCCAGCAGCTCCGGGACACCGCAAGAGCAGTACTTC
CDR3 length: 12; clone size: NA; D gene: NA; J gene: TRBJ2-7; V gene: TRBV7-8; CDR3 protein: CASSSPLREQYF; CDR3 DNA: TGTGCCAGCAGCTCCCCTCTCAGGGAGCAGTACTTC
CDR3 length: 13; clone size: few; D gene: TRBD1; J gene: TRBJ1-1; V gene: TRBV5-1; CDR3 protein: CASSLRQGAEAFF; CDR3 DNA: TGCGCCAGCAGTCTCAGACAGGGAGCTGAAGCTTTCTTT